Each of the 27 T cell receptor beta chains below was sequenced from the same sample in a study of T-cell reconstitution after alpha-beta-depleted transplantation in children. The library targeted TCRbeta and was prepared with unique molecular identifiers. MiXCR, applied by TCRdb to the PCR reads, yields one record per CDR3 protein. The sample shows over 100,000 distinct CDR3 sequences, under 13% of them seen only once. The specimen was PBMCs, collected before TCRalphabeta/CD19-depleted stem cell transplant. Source of these receptors: a boy younger than 10 with acute lymphoblastic leukemia, due to receive a stem cell transplant.

This sequence joins TRBV7-8 and TRBJ1-4; D perhaps matches TRBD1 (5 bases). This CDR3 has 15 amino acids. Germline V CDR1 and CDR2: SGHVS, FQNEAQ. Trimming removed 5 bases at V and 4 bases at J, with 14 bases between. The CDR3 region has the DNA TGTGCCAGCAGCCCGCGGGACTGGGGTAATGAAAAACTGTTTTTT. It specifies CASSPRDWGNEKLFF.

A few counts support this clonotype. No conserved phenylalanine or tryptophan is present at the end of the CDR3, so a read error is the likely explanation. This chain uses TRBV7-9 with TRBJ1-1; 9 nucleotides line up with TRBD1. The CDR3 has 14 residues. The germline gives CDR1 SEHNR, CDR2 FQNEAQ (reference sequence). Losses at the gene ends were 6 bases for V and 1 base for J; bases not matched to a gene: 3. The CDR3 reads CASSPDRGNTEAFY. In nucleotides, the CDR3 is TGTGCCAGCAGTCCGGACAGGGGGAACACTGAAGCTTTCTAT.

Many counts were recorded for this clonotype. This chain uses TRBV6-1 with TRBJ1-2; D unresolved. Per the germline V gene, CDR1 is MNHNS and CDR2 is SASEGT. CDR3 size: 15 residues. V lost 3 bases, J lost 5 bases, and 16 bases lay in between. The CDR3 coding sequence is TGTGCCAGCAGTGACCCGGCAGGCGTACCTTATGGCTACACCTTC. Amino acid sequence: CASSDPAGVPYGYTF.

This chain connects TRBV3-1 to TRBJ1-2, with D maybe TRBD1 (5 bases). Germline-derived CDR1 and CDR2 are LGHDT and YNNKEL (reference sequence). The CDR3 consists of 16 residues. V lost 0 bases to trimming and J lost 8 bases, with 19 bases between them. The CDR3 DNA reads as TGTGCCAGCAGCCAAGATCGGCAGGGAAGATTGCGGGGCTACACCTTC. Translation gives CASSQDRQGRLRGYTF.

This clonotype was seen ten or more times. This chain joins TRBV5-8 and TRBJ2-2, with D maybe TRBD1 (6 bases). Germline CDR1 is SGHTS and CDR2 is YDEGEE. This CDR3 is 15 amino acids long. V shed 0 bases and J shed 3 bases, with 9 bases lying between them. The chain's CDR3 is CASSLGTAYTGELFF. CDR3 in DNA: TGTGCCAGCAGCTTGGGGACAGCGTACACCGGGGAGCTGTTTTTT.

V is TRBV19 and J is TRBJ2-1; 9 bases line up with TRBD2. This CDR3 has 16 residues. Germline CDR1 and CDR2: LNHDA and SQIVND (reference sequence). V lost 5 bases to trimming and J lost 7 bases; unmatched junction nucleotides: 12. For the CDR3, the DNA is TGTGCCAGTAGTCCCTCTAGCGGGACCCGAAAGAATGAGCAGTTCTTC. Protein sequence: CASSPSSGTRKNEQFF.

The chain recombines TRBV15 with TRBJ2-1; D remains unclear. The V gene's germline CDR1 is LNHNV and CDR2 YYDKDF (reference sequence). Deletions cut 9 bases from V and 2 bases from J, with 14 bases between. The length of the CDR3 is 14 residues. The CDR3 here is CATGSRATYNEQFF. DNA for the CDR3: TGTGCCACGGGAAGCCGGGCCACCTACAATGAGCAGTTCTTC.

The V and J genes are TRBV6-2 or TRBV6-3 and TRBJ2-5, with 12 bases that match TRBD2. CDR3 length equals 15 residues. The germline gives CDR1 MNHEY, CDR2 SVGEGT. V trimming: 7 bases; J trimming: 0 bases; junction bases outside the gene matches: 3. CDR3: CASTRTSGNQETQYF. The CDR3 DNA is TGTGCCAGCACCAGGACTAGCGGGAACCAAGAGACCCAGTACTTC.

The chain combines TRBV25-1 with TRBJ2-7; D call uncertain. Trimming removed 3 bases at V and 0 bases at J, with 9 bases between. The CDR3 is 14 residues long. CDR1 is MGHDK, CDR2 SYGVNS, per germline. CDR3 coding DNA: TGTGCCAGCAGTGATGTGGGCAGCTCCTACGAGCAGTACTTC. Protein sequence: CASSDVGSSYEQYF.

This clonotype was seen at least ten times. The chain couples TRBV12-3 or TRBV12-4 to TRBJ2-7, with a possible D match to TRBD2 (6 bases). CDR3 length equals 15 residues. V lost 1 base to trimming and J lost 0 bases, with 10 bases between them. CDR3 bases: TGTGCCAGCAGTTTAGGGAGGGTTAACTCCTACGAGCAGTACTTC. Protein sequence: CASSLGRVNSYEQYF.

This clonotype was picked up a small number of times. The chain joins TRBV4-1 to TRBJ2-3; D remains ambiguous. The CDR3 is 14 amino acids. The V end lost 3 bases, the J end lost 0 bases, and 7 bases lay between the germline ends. Germline V gene lookup returns CDR1 MGHRA and CDR2 YSYEKL. This CDR3 reads CASSHGRSTDTQYF. The CDR3 DNA is TGCGCCAGCAGCCACGGACGGAGCACAGATACGCAGTATTTT.

This chain links TRBV6-1 with TRBJ2-5, with a tentative D call TRBD1 (5 bases). Germline values: CDR1 MNHNS, CDR2 SASEGT. V lost 5 bases and J 4 bases, leaving 14 bases between the germline ends. There are 14 residues in the CDR3. The CDR3 is CASSLGWGGETQYF. DNA of the CDR3: TGTGCCAGCAGTCTTGGCTGGGGCGGAGAGACCCAGTACTTC.

The gene calls are TRBV27 and TRBJ1-2; D is unclear. Germline V CDR1 and CDR2: MNHEY, SMNVEV (reference sequence). There are 12 residues in the CDR3. V dropped 5 bases and J dropped 2 bases, with 6 bases sitting between them. The CDR3 is CASSSRNYGYTF. CDR3 in DNA: TGTGCCAGCAGTAGCCGCAACTATGGCTACACCTTC.

This chain joins TRBV5-5 and TRBJ1-1; tentative D call: TRBD1 (5 bases). Per germline, CDR1 SGHKS and CDR2 YYEKEE (reference sequence). The CDR3 sequence is 17 residues long. Trimming cost V 0 bases and J 0 bases, with 15 bases left between them. In nucleotides, the CDR3 is TGTGCCAGCAGCTTGGGGGTGGGGGTTGGCGTGAACACTGAAGCTTTCTTT. Residues: CASSLGVGVGVNTEAFF.

This clonotype was picked up many times. The chain has TRBV10-3 and TRBJ2-2, with 7 bases fitting TRBD2. The CDR3 runs to 15 residues. Germline V gives CDR1 ENHRY, CDR2 SYGVKD. V gave up 6 bases and J gave up 1 base; unmatched junction bases: 5. The CDR3 DNA is TGTGCCATCAGGATCGGGACTATGAACACCGGGGAGCTGTTTTTT. This codes for CAIRIGTMNTGELFF.

This clonotype was counted between two and nine times. The chain combines TRBV5-1 with TRBJ2-7; TRBD2 aligns across 10 bases. J was trimmed by 7 bases and V by 1 base; bases with no gene match: 2. CDR1 is SGHRS and CDR2 is YFSETQ in the germline V gene. The CDR3 covers 13 residues. Here the CDR3 reads CASSLLAGEEQYF. The CDR3 bases are TGCGCCAGCAGCTTGCTAGCGGGAGAAGAGCAGTACTTC.

In its sample, this clonotype was seen a few times. The chain couples TRBV6-5 to TRBJ1-2; 9 bases line up with TRBD1. V trimming: 4 bases; J trimming: 7 bases; junction bases outside the gene matches: 7. The germline CDR1 and CDR2 sequences are MNHEY and SVGAGI. CDR3 length: 14 residues. The CDR3 DNA is TGTGCCAGCAGTTTGGGACAGGGTAGTGTTGGCTACACCTTC. Translated: CASSLGQGSVGYTF.

This clonotype was detected a few times. This chain uses TRBV28 with TRBJ1-2, with 9 nucleotides matching TRBD1. Losses at the gene ends were 5 bases for V and 2 bases for J; bases not matched to a gene: 6. Germline V gene lookup returns CDR1 MDHEN and CDR2 SYDVKM. The CDR3 totals 15 residues. The CDR3 nucleotides read TGTGCCAGCAGTCCGGGACAGGGCCGCAACTATGGCTACACCTTC. Amino acid sequence: CASSPGQGRNYGYTF.

In this sample, this clonotype turned up a few times. V gene TRBV18 combines with J gene TRBJ2-3; maybe TRBD2 (5 bases). The CDR3 spans 14 residues. V lost 3 bases and J 6 bases, leaving 13 bases between the germline ends. From germline, CDR1 is KGHSH and CDR2 LQKENI. The DNA for the CDR3 is TGTGCCAGCTCACCCTTTAAGGGAGTTGATACGCAGTATTTT. Translation gives CASSPFKGVDTQYF.

A few counts support this clonotype. The V and J genes are TRBV7-8 and TRBJ2-7, with D unclear. CDR3 length: 14 amino acids. V dropped 11 bases and J dropped 0 bases, with 17 bases sitting between them. Germline-derived CDR1 and CDR2 are SGHVS and FQNEAQ. CDR3 nucleotides: TGTGCCTCCTATTCTGGCGAACGCTCCTACGAGCAGTACTTC. Its protein is CASYSGERSYEQYF.

The V gene is TRBV6-5, the J gene TRBJ2-1; TRBD2 matches 7 bases. The CDR3 runs to 15 residues. V shed 4 bases and J 2 bases; nucleotides not matched to a gene: 5. Germline V lookup: CDR1 MNHEY, CDR2 SVGAGI. The chain's CDR3 is CASSLAGGPYNEQFF. In DNA, the CDR3 is TGTGCCAGCAGTTTAGCGGGTGGACCCTACAATGAGCAGTTCTTC.

The chain recombines TRBV5-1 with TRBJ1-4, with D possibly matching TRBD1 (5 bases). Trimming shortened V by 3 bases and J by 4 bases, and 16 bases separated the two germline ends. The CDR3 covers 16 residues. In germline, CDR1 is SGHRS, CDR2 YFSETQ. The CDR3 DNA is TGCGCCAGCAGCTCCACTGTCGGGACGGTTAATGAAAAACTGTTTTTT. Its protein product is CASSSTVGTVNEKLFF. Full variable domain (remainder filled in from reference TRBV5-1 and TRBJ1-4): KAGVTQTPRYLIKTRGQQVTLSCSPISGHRSVSWYQQTPGQGLQFLFEYFSETQRNKGNFPGRFSGRQFSNSRSEMNVSTLELGDSALYLCASSSTVGTVNEKLFFGSGTQLSVL.

The V call is TRBV4-2, the J call TRBJ2-4; D possibly corresponds to TRBD1 (7 bases). CDR1 LGHNA and CDR2 YNFKEQ come from the germline V gene. With 3 bases removed from V and 8 bases from J, the gap between germline ends came to 11 bases. The CDR3 contains 13 residues. CDR3 sequence (DNA): TGTGCCAGCAGCCAGTTCAGGGGGGACATTCAGTACTTC. It translates to CASSQFRGDIQYF.

The genes are TRBV28 and TRBJ2-1; D is unclear. V lost 7 bases and J lost 8, with 18 bases in between. The CDR3 loop spans 14 amino acids. Germline CDR1 and CDR2: MDHEN and SYDVKM. This CDR3 reads CASNWAGVRYEQFF. As DNA, the CDR3 is TGTGCCAGCAACTGGGCTGGCGTTAGATATGAGCAGTTCTTC.

The J gene is TRBJ2-7, the V gene TRBV5-6; D is tentatively TRBD1 or TRBD2 (5 bases each). The CDR3 sequence is 14 residues long. CDR1 is SGHDT and CDR2 is YYEEEE in the germline V gene. The V and J ends lost 4 bases and 4 bases respectively, with 15 bases between them. CDR3 nucleotides: TGTGCCAGCAGCGGGCCCGGGACCGTTTACGAGCAGTACTTC. Translation: CASSGPGTVYEQYF. The variable domain in full, completed from reference TRBV5-6 and TRBJ2-7, reads DAGVTQSPTHLIKTRGQQVTLRCSPKSGHDTVSWYQQALGQGPQFIFQYYEEEERQRGNFPDRFSGHQFPNYSSELNVNALLLGDSALYLCASSGPGTVYEQYFGPGTRLTVT.

The chain uses TRBV2 and TRBJ1-2, with 8 bases matching TRBD1. CDR1 and CDR2 from the germline V gene are SNHLY and FYNNEI. CDR3 length equals 13 residues. After removal of 6 bases from V and 7 bases from J, the junction contained 7 bases not matched to a gene. CDR3 nucleotides: TGTGCCAGCAGCGAAAAGGACAGGGTTGGCTACACCTTC. Translating gives CASSEKDRVGYTF.

This rearrangement joins TRBV30 to TRBJ2-7; D is perhaps TRBD2 (5 bases). Germline lookup yields CDR1 GTSNPN and CDR2 SVGIG (reference sequence). The CDR3 contains 14 residues. V dropped 1 base and J dropped 2 bases, with 12 bases sitting between them. The CDR3 coding sequence is TGTGCCTGGAGTGCGGCTGGACTCCCCTACGAGCAGTACTTC. Translating it yields CAWSAAGLPYEQYF.